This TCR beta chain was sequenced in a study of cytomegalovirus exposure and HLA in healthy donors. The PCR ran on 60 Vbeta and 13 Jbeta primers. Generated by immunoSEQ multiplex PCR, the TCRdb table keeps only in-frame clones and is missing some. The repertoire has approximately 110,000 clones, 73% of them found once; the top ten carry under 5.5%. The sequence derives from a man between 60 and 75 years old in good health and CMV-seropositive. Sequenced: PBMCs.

The CDR3 is CASRTGHGNTGELFF. In DNA, the CDR3 is TGCGCCAGCAGAACGGGACACGGGAACACCGGGGAGCTGTTTTTT. The genes are TRBV4-1 and TRBJ2-2, with TRBD1 as a possible D gene (6 bases). V was trimmed by 6 bases and J by 1 base, leaving 12 bases between them. Germline CDR1 is MGHRA and CDR2 is YSYEKL. This CDR3 comprises 15 residues.